The rows below give T cell receptor beta chains drawn from one sample of a study of regulatory T cells in long-lasting Graves disease. TCRdb re-analysed the multiplex PCR reads in MiXCR, keeping a single row per CDR3 protein. The sample has about 530,000 distinct CDR3 sequences, approximately 16% seen once. These same records also appear under a second study, on T cells in Graves' hyperthyroidism and ophthalmopathy.

The sequencing here drew on peripheral blood mononuclear cells (PBMCs), taken at new diagnosis, from a patient treated with antithyroid drugs. The source of these receptors is a middle-aged woman with Graves disease. Both conserved end residues are part of each CDR3. A row's size may be missing; if present it is once, few, many or a size class.

>13|few|TRBJ2-2|TRBV20-1
CSARYPNTGELFF
>15|.|TRBJ2-7|TRBV20-1
CSASFGAYGAYEQYF
>14|many|TRBJ1-2|TRBV6-1
CASSLDRGRLGYTF
>12|many|TRBJ1-6|TRBV3-1
CASSQVSSPLHF
>21|few|TRBJ1-6|TRBV29-1
CSVSWIGRGSPKGSYNSPLHF
>14|few|TRBJ1-2|TRBV6-9
CASSYAPPNYGYTF
>13|many|TRBJ1-5|TRBV12-3/TRBV12-4
CASSLDGSGPQHF
>18|many|TRBJ2-3|TRBV3-1
CASSQVAAGDRSTDTQYF
>14|many|TRBJ2-2|TRBV7-9
CASSSTSGNGELFF
>14|few|TRBJ1-2|TRBV14
CASSQEKTGNGYTF
>10|few|TRBJ2-1|TRBV20-1
CSATSGEQFF
>15|few|TRBJ1-3|TRBV6-1
CASSADTSSGNTIYF
>14|.|TRBJ2-1|TRBV3-1
CASSHAGESNEQFF
>16|many|TRBJ1-4|TRBV6-5
CASSYSWDLSIEKLFF
>15|.|TRBJ1-2|TRBV5-4
CASSPLVAATIGYTF
>14|many|.|TRBV7-2
CASSYRGSRETQYF
>15|many|TRBJ1-2|TRBV3-1
CASSHLDREMYGYTF